Listed here is a single TCR beta chain. This record belongs to a study of blood T cell repertoires in COVID-19. Study in general: Acute and convalescent COVID-19 specimens originated in the United States, Italy and Spain. The analysed material was cDNA or gDNA that came from T cells, B-cell-depleted T cells, or PBMCs.

In the source study's methods: Amplification of reference gene primers was used by the study to estimate nucleated cell counts. The repertoire was sequenced with immunoSEQ multiplex PCR; TCRdb's copy has only in-frame clones and lacks some. That table is the source of V, J and clone size, and D and trimming were worked out from the DNA. The table has approximately 210,000 clones, around 83% seen once. V dropped 4 bases and J dropped 2; count of bases not matched to a gene: 2. The CDR3 extends over 14 amino acids. Per germline, CDR1 SEHNR and CDR2 FQNEAQ (reference sequence). The TCR sequence derives from a man between 45 and 60 years old with active or convalescent COVID-19. Sequenced material: peripheral blood. This chain uses TRBV7-9 with TRBJ2-7, with 10 nucleotides matching TRBD1. In DNA form, the CDR3 reads TGTGCCAGCAGCTCGACAGGGGGCGCCTACGAGCAGTACTTC. It specifies CASSSTGGAYEQYF.